This TCR beta chain originates from a study of OX40 agonist ivuxolimab in advanced cancers. Study overall: Participants, 82.7% male, averaged roughly 60 years of age, ranging from roughly 20 to 85.

The table came from immunoSEQ multiplex PCR; TCRdb's copy has only in-frame clones and leaves some out. The data contain about 53,000 clones, approximately 88% of them singletons. CDR3 length: 15 residues. The V gene's germline CDR1 is LNHNV and CDR2 YYDKDF (reference sequence). V dropped 3 bases and J dropped 4; count of bases not matched to a gene: 5. The specimen comprised CD4+ or CD8+ T cells sorted from blood, sampled in a trial of the OX40 agonist ivuxolimab. The rearrangement joins TRBV15 to TRBJ2-2, with 7 bases that match TRBD2. The TCR originated in an adult with an advanced solid tumor such as melanoma, head and neck, liver or kidney cancer. The CDR3 nucleotides read TGTGCCACCAGCAGGGGAGGGGCGAGCACCGGGGAGCTGTTTTTT. Translated, it gives CATSRGGASTGELFF. The whole variable domain, filled in from reference TRBV15 and TRBJ2-2, reads DAMVIQNPRYQVTQFGKPVTLSCSQTLNHNVMYWYQQKSSQAPKLLFHYYDKDFNNEADTPDNFQSRRPNTSFCFLDIRSPGLGDTAMYLCATSRGGASTGELFFGEGSRLTVL.